The rows below give T cell receptor beta chains drawn from one sample of a study of post-analysis software for immune sequencing data. Each CDR3 protein is one row after TCRdb ran MiXCR on the PCR reads. Among roughly 400,000 distinct CDR3 sequences listed, over 30% were seen once. The sequenced sample was blood. The source is a girl aged 2-10 years with multiple sclerosis. Each CDR3 is given with its conserved first and last residue. D genes are given only for firm matches. Clone sizes are given selectively: once, few, many, or a class where the clone is expanded.

clone size	D gene	V gene	J gene	CDR3 protein	CDR3 DNA
-	TRBD1	TRBV28	TRBJ1-5	CASRPYGQGPNQPQHF	TGTGCCAGCAGACCCTACGGACAGGGCCCCAATCAGCCCCAGCATTTT
-	TRBD2	TRBV29-1	TRBJ2-1	CSVARGLAPIKSSYNGQFF	TGCAGCGTTGCCCGGGGACTAGCGCCGATCAAGAGCTCCTACAATGGGCAGTTCTTC
few	-	TRBV20-1	TRBJ2-4	CSATVHKNIQYF	TGCAGTGCCACGGTTCACAAAAACATTCAGTACTTC
once	-	TRBV5-5	TRBJ2-6	CASSFVQGLSSGANVLTF	TGTGCCAGCAGCTTTGTCCAGGGCTTAAGCTCTGGGGCCAACGTCCTGACTTTC
-	-	TRBV7-9	TRBJ2-7	CASSDFYSYEQYF	TGTGCCAGCAGCGACTTTTACTCCTACGAGCAGTACTTC
-	TRBD1	TRBV27	TRBJ1-5	CASSGTGSQPQHF	TGTGCCAGCAGTGGGACAGGGAGTCAGCCCCAGCATTTT
-	TRBD2	TRBV7-7	TRBJ2-3	CASSPSWTSLPDTQYF	TGTGCTAGCAGCCCCTCCTGGACTAGCCTCCCAGATACGCAGTATTTT
-	-	TRBV7-9	TRBJ2-3	CASSPEGVSTDTQYF	TGTGCCAGCAGCCCCGAAGGGGTTAGCACAGATACGCAGTATTTT
few	-	TRBV28	TRBJ2-7	CASSFIQLYEQYF	TGTGCCAGCAGTTTCATTCAGTTGTACGAGCAGTACTTC
few	-	TRBV20-1	TRBJ2-4	CSARLFQGPPEEQYF	TGCAGTGCTAGGCTTTTTCAGGGACCCCCCGAGGAGCAGTACTTC
-	TRBD2	TRBV7-9	TRBJ2-1	CASSPTSSENEQFF	TGTGCCAGCAGCCCGACTAGCAGTGAAAATGAGCAGTTCTTC
few	TRBD1	TRBV4-1	TRBJ1-5	CASSQVQGEENQPQHF	TGCGCCAGCAGCCAAGTACAGGGGGAAGAAAATCAGCCCCAGCATTTT
-	-	TRBV6-5	TRBJ2-7	CASSYLVAGGFYEQYF	TGTGCCAGCAGTTACTTGGTGGCAGGGGGGTTCTACGAGCAGTACTTC
-	-	TRBV20-1	TRBJ1-1	CSARGPYTEAFF	TGCAGTGCTAGAGGACCCTACACTGAAGCTTTCTTT